This T cell receptor (beta chain) was observed in a study of cytotoxic CD8 clonotypes in ibrutinib-treated CLL. Study-wide context: Samples averaged roughly 260,000 productive templates and tens of thousands of productive rearrangements.

The planned depth of sequencing spanned 1 in 200,000 to 1 in 1 million T cells. Here immunoSEQ multiplex PCR was the method, and the copy in TCRdb shows in-frame clones only, minus some. The sample includes some 47,000 clones, more than 55% seen only once; the top ten take around 30%. Whole-study results and caveats: Samples from sustained-remission and progressing patients were taken at different times. With treatment, public clonotypes, which were uncommon, either contracted or remained stable.

As concerns this clone: Its antigen is unknown.

Source: PBMCs, taken after 24 months of ibrutinib treatment. The source of this sequence is a human donor with chronic lymphocytic leukemia.

The CDR3 protein is CASSRGDEQFF. The DNA for the CDR3 is TGCGCCAGCAGTCGGGGGGATGAGCAGTTCTTC. The rearrangement joins TRBV5-1 to TRBJ2-1; 7 nucleotides agree with TRBD2. The length of the CDR3 is 11 residues. Germline-derived CDR1 and CDR2 are SGHRS and YFSETQ. V gave up 5 bases and J gave up 8 bases; unmatched junction bases: 1.